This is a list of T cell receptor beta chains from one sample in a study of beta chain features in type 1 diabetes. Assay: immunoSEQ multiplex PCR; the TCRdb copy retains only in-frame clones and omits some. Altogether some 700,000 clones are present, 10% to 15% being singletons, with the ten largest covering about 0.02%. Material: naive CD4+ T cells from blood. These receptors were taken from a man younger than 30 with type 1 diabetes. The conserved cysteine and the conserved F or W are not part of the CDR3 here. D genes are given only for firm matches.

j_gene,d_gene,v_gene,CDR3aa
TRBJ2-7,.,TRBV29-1,SVEGDGGEQY
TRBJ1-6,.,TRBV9,ASSVGAANSPLH
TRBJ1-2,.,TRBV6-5,ATQGDGYT
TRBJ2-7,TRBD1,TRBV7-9,ASSRYGTVSSYEQY
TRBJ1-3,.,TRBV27,ASSFSGGSGNTIY
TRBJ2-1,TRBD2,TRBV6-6,ASSSAGGAYNEQF
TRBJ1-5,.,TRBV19,ASSRRGGGDGNQPQH
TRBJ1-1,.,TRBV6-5,ASSRRANTEAF
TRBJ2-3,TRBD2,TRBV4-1,ASSQGLAGGMPTDTQY
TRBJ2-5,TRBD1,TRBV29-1,SVARDSQETQY
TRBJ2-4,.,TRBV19,ASSIGEGNIQY
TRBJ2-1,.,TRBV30,AWSGTSYNEQF
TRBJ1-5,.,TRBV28,ASSAPRVEPQH
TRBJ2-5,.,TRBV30,AWGSGVLAETQY
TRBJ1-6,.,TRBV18,ASSPTGSDSPLH
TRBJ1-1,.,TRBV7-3,ASSLGHQNTEAF
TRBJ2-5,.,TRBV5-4,ASSLRLERETQY
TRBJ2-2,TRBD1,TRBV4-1,ASSQQGQSNTGELF
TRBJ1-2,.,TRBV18,ASSRDPNYGYT
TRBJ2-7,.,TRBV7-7,ASSFGRSYEQY
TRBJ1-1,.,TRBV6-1,ASSEVQSSEAF
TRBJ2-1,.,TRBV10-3,AIQGQSYNEQF
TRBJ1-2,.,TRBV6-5,ASTPRSPDYGYT
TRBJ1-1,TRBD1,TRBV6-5,ASSSRTGGAVTEAF
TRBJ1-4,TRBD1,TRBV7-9,ASSKRTGADEKLF
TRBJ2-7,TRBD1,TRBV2,ASKTGTSYEQY
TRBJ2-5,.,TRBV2,ASSPSWGEETQY
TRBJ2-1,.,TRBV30,AWSRSSYNEQF
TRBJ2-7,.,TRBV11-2,ASSYRRDGSYEQY
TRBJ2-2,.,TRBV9,ASSVTGAPTGELF
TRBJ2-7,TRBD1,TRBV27,ASSSRQGSDEQY
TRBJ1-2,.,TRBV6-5,ASSAIRSDGYT
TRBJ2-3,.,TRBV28,ASTYDRSTDTQY
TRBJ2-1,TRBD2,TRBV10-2,ASTSGGSSYNEQF
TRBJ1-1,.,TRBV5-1,ASSLEPQGTAEAF
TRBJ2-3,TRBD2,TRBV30,AWRSGGTSTQY
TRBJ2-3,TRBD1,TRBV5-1,ASSAGQGITDTQY
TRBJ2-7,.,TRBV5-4,ASSLSGYEQY
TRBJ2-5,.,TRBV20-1,AGSQETQY
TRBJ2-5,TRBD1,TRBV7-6,ASSLGGQGGGETQY
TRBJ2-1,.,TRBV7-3,ASSPGVGNEQF
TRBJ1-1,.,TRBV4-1,ASSQGGNLPEAF
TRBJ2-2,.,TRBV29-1,SVHRDTGELF
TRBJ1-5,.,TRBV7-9,ASSQDGDQPQH
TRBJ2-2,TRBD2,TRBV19,ASNEAGTAGELF
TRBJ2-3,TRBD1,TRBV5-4,ASSLGTGSDTQY
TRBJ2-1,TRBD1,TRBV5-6,ASSNLQGAIWYEQF
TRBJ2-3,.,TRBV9,ASSPPYGGLGDTQY
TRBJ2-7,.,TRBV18,ASSPPGEDQY
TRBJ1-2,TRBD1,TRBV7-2,ASSLQTGGDGYT
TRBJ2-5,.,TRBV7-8,ASSLQTEYGETQY
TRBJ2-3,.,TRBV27,ASSVSRVSADTQY
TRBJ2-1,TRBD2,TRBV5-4,ASRLAGDSYNEQF
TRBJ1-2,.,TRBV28,ASSFAQVRMGYT
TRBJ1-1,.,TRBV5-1,ASSLDAGGSTRTEAF
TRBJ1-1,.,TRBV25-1,ASSDPGTWGTEAF
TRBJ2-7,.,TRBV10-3,AISESPLGNEQY
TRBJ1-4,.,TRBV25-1,ASSESATNEKLF
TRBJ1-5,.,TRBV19,ASSIMGDSNQPQH
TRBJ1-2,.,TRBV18,ASSPAEGFHGYT